These 26 T cell receptor beta chains came from one sample sequenced in a study of blood T cell repertoires in COVID-19. Generated by immunoSEQ multiplex PCR, the TCRdb table keeps only in-frame clones and is missing some. Among around 100,000 clones listed, 85% were seen once. Sequencing was done on a sample of peripheral blood. Every receptor here comes from a man aged 50-59 years with active or convalescent COVID-19.

This clone appeared once. CDR3 protein: CASSLRTGEETQYF. CDR3 DNA sequence: TGTGCCAGCAGCTTGAGAACAGGGGAAGAGACCCAGTACTTC. J is TRBJ2-5 and V is TRBV13, with 7 positions matching TRBD1. V lost 3 bases, J lost 3 bases, and 4 bases stayed unmatched. Germline V gene data show CDR1 as PRHDT and CDR2 as FYEKMQ (reference sequence). This CDR3 has 14 residues.

In this sample, this clone turned up a few times. This chain links TRBV4-2 with TRBJ1-6, with 10 positions matching TRBD1. The germline CDR1 and CDR2 sequences are LGHNA and YNFKEQ. V was pared by 1 base and J by 6 bases, with 0 bases of the junction left unmatched. The CDR3 totals 15 residues. The CDR3 here is CASSQGQGANSPLHF. DNA for the CDR3: TGTGCCAGCAGCCAAGGACAGGGGGCTAATTCACCCCTCCACTTT.

At least ten counts were recorded for this clone. The V and J genes are TRBV6-2 or TRBV6-3 and TRBJ2-7; a weak D match, TRBD1 (6 bases). The CDR3 contains 14 residues. The ends were cut back, 5 bases at V and 5 bases at J, with 16 bases in the middle. Germline CDR1 reads MNHEY; CDR2 reads SVGEGT. CDR3 in DNA: TGTGCCAGCAGTCCGCACAGGGCGGTTGACGAGCAGTACTTC. Translated: CASSPHRAVDEQYF.

The chain combines TRBV19 with TRBJ2-3; 7 bases are a match to TRBD2. V dropped 3 bases and J dropped 3; count of bases not matched to a gene: 3. From germline, CDR1 is LNHDA and CDR2 SQIVND (reference sequence). The CDR3 covers 14 residues. In DNA, the CDR3 is TGTGCCAGTAGTATGATGGGAGGGACAGATACGCAGTATTTT. This translates into CASSMMGGTDTQYF. Looking up the rest from reference TRBV19 and TRBJ2-3 gives the full variable domain: DGGITQSPKYLFRKEGQNVTLSCEQNLNHDAMYWYRQDPGQGLRLIYYSQIVNDFQKGDIAEGYSVSREKKESFPLTVTSAQKNPTAFYLCASSMMGGTDTQYFGPGTRLTVL.

The table lists this clone with a count of one. V usage is TRBV30 and J usage is TRBJ1-3; D unresolved. This CDR3 comprises 11 residues. V lost 3 bases to trimming and J lost 4 bases, with 4 bases between them. CDR1 is GTSNPN and CDR2 is SVGIG in the germline V gene (reference sequence). CDR3 sequence reads: CAWRRGNTIYF. The CDR3 DNA sequence: TGTGCCTGGAGGAGAGGAAACACCATATATTTT.

This clone was seen only once. V gene TRBV9 combines with J gene TRBJ2-2; weak D call: TRBD2 (5 bases). Trimming shortened V by 4 bases and J by 8 bases, and 12 bases separated the two germline ends. This CDR3 contains 13 residues. Germline V lookup: CDR1 SGDLS, CDR2 YYNGEE. The CDR3 nucleotides are TGTGCCAGCAGCCCCCCGCCGGGAGGGGAGCTGTTTTTT. The encoded protein is CASSPPPGGELFF.

The chain links TRBV15 to TRBJ2-3; TRBD1 matches 7 bases. V lost 5 bases to trimming and J lost 0 bases; unmatched junction nucleotides: 8. CDR1 is LNHNV, CDR2 YYDKDF, per germline (reference sequence). There are 16 residues in the CDR3. The CDR3 region is CATSGRGTSSTDTQYF. CDR3 bases: TGTGCCACCAGCGGCAGGGGGACATCTAGCACAGATACGCAGTATTTT.

The J gene is TRBJ1-2, the V gene TRBV28, with 12 bases lining up with TRBD1. The CDR3 has 14 amino acids. Germline trimming cut 1 base from V and 8 bases from J; bases unmatched to any gene: 2. Germline assignment: CDR1 MDHEN and CDR2 SYDVKM. The chain's CDR3 is CASSLLGTGGGYTF. DNA for the CDR3: TGTGCCAGCAGTTTATTGGGGACAGGGGGCGGCTACACCTTC.

The CDR3 loop is CAWIRLAGAREQYF. CDR3 sequence (DNA): TGTGCCTGGATCCGACTAGCGGGAGCCAGGGAGCAGTACTTC. This chain uses TRBV30 with TRBJ2-7, with 12 nucleotides matching TRBD2. Germline V gene data show CDR1 as GTSNPN and CDR2 as SVGIG (reference sequence). The CDR3 contains 14 residues. V trimming: 4 bases; J trimming: 7 bases; junction bases outside the gene matches: 8. The variable domain in full, with the rest retrieved from reference TRBV30 and TRBJ2-7, is SQTIHQWPATLVQPVGSPLSLECTVEGTSNPNLYWYRQAAGRGLQLLFYSVGIGQISSEVPQNLSASRPQDRQFILSSKKLLLSDSGFYLCAWIRLAGAREQYFGPGTRLTVT.

This clone was recorded once. The chain joins TRBV3-1 (or the pseudogene TRBV3-2) to TRBJ2-5; 7 bases align to TRBD1. In germline, CDR1 is LGHDT, CDR2 YNNKEL (reference sequence). V lost 7 bases, J lost 2 bases, and 4 bases stayed unmatched. The CDR3 sequence is 13 residues long. CDR3 protein: CASTDREQETQYF. The CDR3 DNA sequence: TGTGCCAGCACCGACAGGGAGCAAGAGACCCAGTACTTC.

This sequence joins TRBV2 and TRBJ1-1, with a tentative D call TRBD1 (5 bases). Trimming took 7 bases from V and 4 from J, leaving 13 bases between them. The CDR3 covers 13 residues. Germline loops: CDR1 SNHLY, CDR2 FYNNEI. CDR3 amino acids: CASNLGGGTEAFF. Written as DNA, the CDR3 is TGTGCCAGCAACCTCGGGGGGGGCACTGAAGCTTTCTTT.

The chain joins TRBV3-1 (or the pseudogene TRBV3-2) to TRBJ2-1; TRBD2 is a possible D gene (6 bases). Germline CDR1 and CDR2: LGHDT and YNNKEL (reference sequence). The CDR3 runs 16 residues. Deletions cut 1 base from V and 6 bases from J, with 16 bases between. The CDR3 spells CASSQANSGLGNEQFF. CDR3 sequence (DNA): TGTGCCAGCAGCCAAGCAAACAGCGGGCTAGGCAATGAGCAGTTCTTC.

DNA for the CDR3: TGCAGTGCTAGCTCTCCGGAGACCCAGTACTTC. This gives the protein CSASSPETQYF. The V call is TRBV20-1, the J call TRBJ2-5; D is unclear. The V end lost 3 bases, the J end lost 5 bases, and 7 bases lay between the germline ends. This CDR3 spans 11 amino acids. The germline V gene encodes CDR1 DFQATT and CDR2 SNEGSKA (reference sequence).

This chain links TRBV3-1 (or the pseudogene TRBV3-2) with TRBJ2-1; 8 positions match TRBD2. Germline-derived CDR1 and CDR2 are LGHDT and YNNKEL (reference sequence). The CDR3 sequence is 14 residues long. V dropped 7 bases and J dropped 10; count of bases not matched to a gene: 12. CDR3 sequence (DNA): TGTGCCAGCACACTAGCGGCCCTCCCTGGGGAGCAGTTCTTC. Protein product: CASTLAALPGEQFF.

J is TRBJ1-6 and V is TRBV13, with D maybe TRBD1 (5 bases). CDR3 size: 13 residues. Trimming cost V 0 bases and J 13 bases, with 10 bases left between them. The germline V gene has CDR1 PRHDT and CDR2 FYEKMQ (reference sequence). CDR3 in amino acids: CASSLGGGSPLHF. The CDR3 region has the DNA TGTGCCAGCAGCTTAGGCGGGGGATCGCCCCTCCACTTT. The full variable domain, completed using reference TRBV13 and TRBJ1-6, is AAGVIQSPRHLIKEKRETATLKCYPIPRHDTVYWYQQGPGQDPQFLISFYEKMQSDKGSIPDRFSAQQFSDYHSELNMSSLELGDSALYFCASSLGGGSPLHFGNGTRLTVT.

The chain carries TRBV2 and TRBJ2-7; D possibly corresponds to TRBD1 (6 bases). The CDR3 totals 14 residues. Germline V gives CDR1 SNHLY, CDR2 FYNNEI. Trimming left V 4 bases short and J 5 bases short, with 15 bases between. The CDR3 DNA sequence: TGTGCCAGCAGTGGTACAGGGCCCCTCAACGAGCAGTACTTC. Translating it yields CASSGTGPLNEQYF.

The V gene is TRBV27, the J gene TRBJ2-2; 12 nucleotides align to TRBD2. Germline V gives CDR1 MNHEY, CDR2 SMNVEV (reference sequence). Trimming took 4 bases from V and 4 from J; bases not matched to a gene: 7. The CDR3 has 17 residues. The CDR3 bases are TGTGCCAGCAGTTCTAGCGGGAGGGCCAGTAGCACCGGGGAGCTGTTTTTT. Its translation: CASSSSGRASSTGELFF.

This chain uses TRBV27 with TRBJ1-1; TRBD1 matches at 7 bases. Germline lookup yields CDR1 MNHEY and CDR2 SMNVEV (reference sequence). Germline trimming cut 0 bases from V and 2 bases from J; bases unmatched to any gene: 3. This CDR3 comprises 15 residues. DNA for the CDR3: TGTGCCAGCAGTTTATCTACAGGGGTAAACACTGAAGCTTTCTTT. Translated: CASSLSTGVNTEAFF.

This rearrangement joins TRBV28 to TRBJ1-1; D possibly corresponds to TRBD1 (5 bases). Trimming shortened V by 5 bases and J by 1 base, and 8 bases separated the two germline ends. Germline V gene data show CDR1 as MDHEN and CDR2 as SYDVKM. This CDR3 spans 13 amino acids. The CDR3 loop reads CASSRRANTEAFF. For the CDR3, the DNA is TGTGCCAGCAGTCGCAGGGCGAACACTGAAGCTTTCTTT.

The chain employs TRBV6-2 or TRBV6-3 and TRBJ2-1; no firm D call. The ends were cut back, 4 bases at V and 4 bases at J, with 8 bases in the middle. Germline V CDR1 and CDR2: MNHEY, SVGEGT. The CDR3 sequence is 13 residues long. CDR3 sequence: CASSSPLYNEQFF. CDR3 DNA: TGTGCCAGCAGTTCCCCTCTGTACAATGAGCAGTTCTTC.

V and J are TRBV27 and TRBJ1-2; D is possibly TRBD1 (6 bases). Trimming cost V 5 bases and J 7 bases, with 14 bases left between them. This CDR3 has 13 amino acids. The germline CDR1 and CDR2 sequences are MNHEY and SMNVEV (reference sequence). In DNA form, the CDR3 reads TGTGCCAGCAGTAGCGGGGGGCAGGGTGGCTACACCTTC. Its protein is CASSSGGQGGYTF.

The gene calls are TRBV9 and TRBJ2-1; 7 bases map to TRBD2. The CDR3 is 15 residues long. CDR1 is SGDLS and CDR2 is YYNGEE in the germline V gene. V lost 1 base, J lost 6 bases, and 7 bases stayed unmatched. Here the CDR3 DNA reads TGTGCCAGCAGCGTAACTAGCGAATACCCCAATGAGCAGTTCTTC. It yields the protein CASSVTSEYPNEQFF. Full variable domain (rest looked up from reference TRBV9 and TRBJ2-1): DSGVTQTPKHLITATGQRVTLRCSPRSGDLSVYWYQQSLDQGLQFLIQYYNGEERAKGNILERFSAQQFPDLHSELNLSSLELGDSALYFCASSVTSEYPNEQFFGPGTRLTVL.

The gene calls are TRBV6-5 and TRBJ1-4, with 7 nucleotides matching TRBD1. This CDR3 region has 12 residues. Trimming took 5 bases from V and 7 from J; bases not matched to a gene: 1. Germline V gene sequence: CDR1 MNHEY, CDR2 SVGAGI. Written as DNA, the CDR3 is TGTGCCAGCAGTCAGGGGGGTGAAAAACTGTTTTTT. Translating gives CASSQGGEKLFF.

The rearrangement uses TRBV9 and TRBJ1-1, with 11 bases matching TRBD1. The CDR3 loop spans 13 amino acids. Germline CDR1 and CDR2: SGDLS and YYNGEE. Trimming at V came to 2 bases and at J to 8 bases, leaving 2 bases not matched to a gene. The CDR3 nucleotides read TGTGCCAGCAGCGTCCGGGACAGGGGGGAAGCTTTCTTT. As protein: CASSVRDRGEAFF.

The chain carries TRBV9 and TRBJ2-1, with D possibly TRBD1 on 7 matching bases. Germline lookup yields CDR1 SGDLS and CDR2 YYNGEE. The CDR3 sequence is 15 residues long. V was pared by 0 bases and J by 8 bases, with 15 bases between. Here the CDR3 DNA reads TGTGCCAGCAGCGTAGCGTCAGGGGGGTGGGATGAGCAGTTCTTC. This gives the protein CASSVASGGWDEQFF.

V and J are TRBV9 and TRBJ1-2, with D uncertain. This CDR3 is 14 amino acids long. The germline V gene encodes CDR1 SGDLS and CDR2 YYNGEE. The V end lost 0 bases, the J end lost 4 bases, and 10 bases lay between the germline ends. The CDR3 coding sequence is TGTGCCAGCAGCGTAGATGACATCGTCTATGGCTACACCTTC. Translation gives CASSVDDIVYGYTF. The entire variable domain, with the rest obtained from reference TRBV9 and TRBJ1-2, is as follows: DSGVTQTPKHLITATGQRVTLRCSPRSGDLSVYWYQQSLDQGLQFLIQYYNGEERAKGNILERFSAQQFPDLHSELNLSSLELGDSALYFCASSVDDIVYGYTFGSGTRLTVV.